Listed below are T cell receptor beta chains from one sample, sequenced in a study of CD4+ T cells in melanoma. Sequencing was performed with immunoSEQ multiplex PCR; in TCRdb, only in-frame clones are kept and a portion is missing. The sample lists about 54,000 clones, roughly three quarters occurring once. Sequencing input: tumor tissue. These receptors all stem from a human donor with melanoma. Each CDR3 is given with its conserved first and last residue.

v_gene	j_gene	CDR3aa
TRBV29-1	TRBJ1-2	CSASGTGGFDGYTF
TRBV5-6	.	CASSLGVSSYEQYF
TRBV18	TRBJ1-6	CASSRTGGRDPSPLHF
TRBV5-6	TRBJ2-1	CASSYGTSGSPLYNEQFF
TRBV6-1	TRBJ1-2	CASSEEIGYTF
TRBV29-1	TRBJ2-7	CSVTTGTRAYEQYF
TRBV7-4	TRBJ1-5	CASSSKGRANQPQHF
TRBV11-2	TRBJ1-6	CASSLVMLRPRYNSPLHF
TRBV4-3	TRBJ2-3	CASSQDRLGGWGTDTQYF
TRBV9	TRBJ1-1	CASSVVYREDTEAFF
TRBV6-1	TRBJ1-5	CASSSDRGGWPQHF
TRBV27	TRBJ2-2	CASSFNTGELFF
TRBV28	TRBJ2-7	CASSLRAAGRTYEQYF
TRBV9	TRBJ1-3	CASSVGADLGNTIYF
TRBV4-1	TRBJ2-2	CASSHQGQTNTGELFF
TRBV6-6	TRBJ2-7	CASTSLVGEQYF
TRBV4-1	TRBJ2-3	CASSHPGTGPADTQYF
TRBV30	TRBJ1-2	CAWNFGTEVYGYTF
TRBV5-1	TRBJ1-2	CASSPTGGLYGYTF
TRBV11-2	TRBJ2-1	CASSLVRGAYNEQFF
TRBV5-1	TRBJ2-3	CASSPLTGDTDTQYF
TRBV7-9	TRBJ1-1	CASASRADREAFF
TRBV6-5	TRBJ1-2	CASSKGQPRRYGYTF
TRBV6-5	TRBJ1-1	CASSFWQGTEAFF
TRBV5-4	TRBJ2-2	CASSSGRGRANTGELFF
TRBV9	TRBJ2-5	CASSVGGTGAQETQYF
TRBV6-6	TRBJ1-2	CASSYGGYTF
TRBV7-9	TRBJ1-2	CASSVRDVVGYTF
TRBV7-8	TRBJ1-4	CASSYREGPF
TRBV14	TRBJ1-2	CASSQAVLTRPAAGTF
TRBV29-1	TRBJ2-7	CSVEDGDKSSYEQYF
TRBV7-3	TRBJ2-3	CASSLTFTPSSTDTQYF
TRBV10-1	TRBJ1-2	CASRSQQGHYGYTF
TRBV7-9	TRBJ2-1	CASSPPGQYYNEQFF
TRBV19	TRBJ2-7	CASSIRGGQVIYEQYF
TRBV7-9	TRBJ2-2	CASSSRTGGSTGELFF
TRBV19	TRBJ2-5	CASSILAGEETQYF
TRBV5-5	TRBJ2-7	CASARPGQGSYEQYF
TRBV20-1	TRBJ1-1	CSGEWWTEAFF
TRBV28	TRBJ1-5	CASSLLTSNQPQHF